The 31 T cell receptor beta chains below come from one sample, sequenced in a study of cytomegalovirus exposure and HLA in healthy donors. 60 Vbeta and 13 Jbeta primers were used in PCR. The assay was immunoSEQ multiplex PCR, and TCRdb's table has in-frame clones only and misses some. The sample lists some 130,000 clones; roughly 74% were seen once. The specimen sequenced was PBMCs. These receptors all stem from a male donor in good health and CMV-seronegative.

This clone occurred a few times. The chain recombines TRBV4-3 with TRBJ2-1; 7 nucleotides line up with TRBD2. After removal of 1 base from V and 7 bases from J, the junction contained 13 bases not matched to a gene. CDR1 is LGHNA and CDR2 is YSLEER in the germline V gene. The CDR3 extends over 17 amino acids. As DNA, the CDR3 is TGCGCCAGCAGCCAAGTGATCAGGACTAGGGCCAATAATGAGCAGTTCTTC. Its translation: CASSQVIRTRANNEQFF.

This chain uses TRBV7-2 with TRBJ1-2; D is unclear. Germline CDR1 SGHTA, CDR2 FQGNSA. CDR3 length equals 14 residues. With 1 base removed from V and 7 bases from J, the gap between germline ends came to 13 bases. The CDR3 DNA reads TGTGCCAGCAGCTTAGACCCGGGAGCTAGTGGCTACACCTTC. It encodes CASSLDPGASGYTF.

The CDR3 here is CASSSPLTPGETQYF. DNA for the CDR3: TGTGCCAGCAGCTCCCCCCTGACCCCCGGGGAGACCCAGTACTTC. V and J are TRBV7-6 and TRBJ2-5, with D unclear. The CDR3 runs 15 residues. Germline CDR1 and CDR2: SGHVS and FNYEAQ. V was cut by 4 bases and J by 5 bases, with 17 bases left in between.

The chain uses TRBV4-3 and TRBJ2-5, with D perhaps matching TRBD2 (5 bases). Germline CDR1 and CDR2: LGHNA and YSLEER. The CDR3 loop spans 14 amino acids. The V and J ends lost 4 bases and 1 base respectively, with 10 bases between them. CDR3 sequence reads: CASSPAEAQETQYF. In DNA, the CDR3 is TGCGCCAGCAGCCCTGCGGAGGCCCAAGAGACCCAGTACTTC.

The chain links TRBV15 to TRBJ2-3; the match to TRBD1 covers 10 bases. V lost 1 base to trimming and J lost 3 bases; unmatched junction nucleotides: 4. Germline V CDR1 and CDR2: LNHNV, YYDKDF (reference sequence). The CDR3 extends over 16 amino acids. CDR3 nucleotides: TGTGCCACCAGCAGAGCCCGGACAGGGGGAACAGATACGCAGTATTTT. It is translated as CATSRARTGGTDTQYF.

The DNA for the CDR3 is TGTGCCAGCTCACCCAACTCTGGGGCCAACGTCCTGACTTTC. It yields the protein CASSPNSGANVLTF. The V gene is TRBV18, the J gene TRBJ2-6; D ambiguous. Germline CDR1 reads KGHSH; CDR2 reads LQKENI. CDR3 size: 14 residues. The ends were cut back, 3 bases at V and 0 bases at J, with 3 bases in the middle.

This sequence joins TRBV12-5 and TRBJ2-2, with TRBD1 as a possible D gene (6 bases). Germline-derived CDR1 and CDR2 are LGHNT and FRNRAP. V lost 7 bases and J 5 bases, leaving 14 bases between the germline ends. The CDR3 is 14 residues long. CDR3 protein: CASARGTETGELFF. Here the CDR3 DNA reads TGTGCTAGTGCCAGGGGTACCGAGACCGGGGAGCTGTTTTTT.

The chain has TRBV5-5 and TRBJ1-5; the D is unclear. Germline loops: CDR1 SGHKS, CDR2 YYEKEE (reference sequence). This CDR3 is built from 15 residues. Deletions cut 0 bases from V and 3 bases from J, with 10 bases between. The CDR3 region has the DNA TGTGCCAGCAGCTTGGAGGCTCAGGACAATCAGCCCCAGCATTTT. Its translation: CASSLEAQDNQPQHF.

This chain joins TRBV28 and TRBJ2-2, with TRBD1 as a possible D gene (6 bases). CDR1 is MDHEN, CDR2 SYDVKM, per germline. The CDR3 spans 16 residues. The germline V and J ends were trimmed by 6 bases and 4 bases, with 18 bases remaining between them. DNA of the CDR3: TGTGCCAGCAGCGACGTTGGGGGCGCGGTCACCGGGGAGCTGTTTTTT. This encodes CASSDVGGAVTGELFF.

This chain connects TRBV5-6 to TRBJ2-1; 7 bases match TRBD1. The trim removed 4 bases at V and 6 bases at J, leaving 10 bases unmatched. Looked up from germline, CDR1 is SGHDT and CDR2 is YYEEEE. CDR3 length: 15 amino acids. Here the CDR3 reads CASSRRQGAFNEQFF. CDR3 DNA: TGTGCCAGCAGCCGACGACAGGGCGCTTTCAATGAGCAGTTCTTC.

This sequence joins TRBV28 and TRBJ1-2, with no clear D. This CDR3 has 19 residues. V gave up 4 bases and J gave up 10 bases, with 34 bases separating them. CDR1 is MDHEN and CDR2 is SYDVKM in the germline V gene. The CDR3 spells CASSSTTHLGVTIPFSYTF. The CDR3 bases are TGTGCCAGCAGTTCCACCACCCACCTCGGGGTAACCATTCCATTTTCCTACACCTTC.

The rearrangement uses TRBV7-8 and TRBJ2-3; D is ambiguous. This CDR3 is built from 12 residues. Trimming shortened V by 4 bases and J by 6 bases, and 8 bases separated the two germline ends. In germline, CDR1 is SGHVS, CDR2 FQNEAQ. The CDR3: CASSSGYDTQYF. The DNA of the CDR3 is TGTGCCAGCAGCTCAGGATACGATACGCAGTATTTT.

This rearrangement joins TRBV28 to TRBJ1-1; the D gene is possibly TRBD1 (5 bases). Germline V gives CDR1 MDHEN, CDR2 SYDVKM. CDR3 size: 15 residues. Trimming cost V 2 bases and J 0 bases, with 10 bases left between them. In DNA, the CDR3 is TGTGCCAGCAGTTTAGCAGGGCGAATGAACACTGAAGCTTTCTTT. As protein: CASSLAGRMNTEAFF.

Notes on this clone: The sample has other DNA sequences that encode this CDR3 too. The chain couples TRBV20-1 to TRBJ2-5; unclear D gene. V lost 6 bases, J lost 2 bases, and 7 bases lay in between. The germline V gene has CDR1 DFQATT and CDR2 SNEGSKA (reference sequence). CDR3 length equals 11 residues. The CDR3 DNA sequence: TGCAGTGCCCGAGTTCAAGAGACCCAGTACTTC. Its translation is CSARVQETQYF.

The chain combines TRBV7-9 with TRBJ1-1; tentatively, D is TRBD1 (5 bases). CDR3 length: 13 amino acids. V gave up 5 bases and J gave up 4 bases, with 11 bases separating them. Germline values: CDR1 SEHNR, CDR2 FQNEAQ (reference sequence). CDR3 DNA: TGTGCCAGCAGCCCATTCGGGGGCACTGAAGCTTTCTTT. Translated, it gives CASSPFGGTEAFF.

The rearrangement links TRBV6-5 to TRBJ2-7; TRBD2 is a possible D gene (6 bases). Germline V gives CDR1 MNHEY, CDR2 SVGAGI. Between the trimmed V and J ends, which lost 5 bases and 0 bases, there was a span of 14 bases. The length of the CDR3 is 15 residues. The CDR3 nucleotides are TGTGCCAGCAGTCGGGGACTCCCGAGCTCCTACGAGCAGTACTTC. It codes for CASSRGLPSSYEQYF.

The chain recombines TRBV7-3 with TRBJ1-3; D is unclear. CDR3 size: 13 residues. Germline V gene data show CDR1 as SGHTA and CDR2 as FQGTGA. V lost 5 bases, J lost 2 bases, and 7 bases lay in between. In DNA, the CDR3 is TGTGCCAGCAGCGTCGACACTGGAAACACCATATATTTT. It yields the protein CASSVDTGNTIYF.

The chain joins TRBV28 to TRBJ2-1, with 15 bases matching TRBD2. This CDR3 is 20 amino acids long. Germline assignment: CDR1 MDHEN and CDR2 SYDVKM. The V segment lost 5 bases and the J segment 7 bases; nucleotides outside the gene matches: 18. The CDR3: CASSQSWGLAGGRGYNEQFF. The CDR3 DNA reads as TGTGCCAGCAGTCAAAGCTGGGGACTAGCGGGAGGCCGGGGGTATAATGAGCAGTTCTTC.

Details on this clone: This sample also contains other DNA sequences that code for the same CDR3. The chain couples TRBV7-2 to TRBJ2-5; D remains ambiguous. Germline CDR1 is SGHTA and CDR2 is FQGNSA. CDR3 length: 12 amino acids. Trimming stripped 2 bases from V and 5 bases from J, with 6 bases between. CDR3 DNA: TGTGCCAGCAGCTTAAGCCGCGAGACCCAGTACTTC. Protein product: CASSLSRETQYF.

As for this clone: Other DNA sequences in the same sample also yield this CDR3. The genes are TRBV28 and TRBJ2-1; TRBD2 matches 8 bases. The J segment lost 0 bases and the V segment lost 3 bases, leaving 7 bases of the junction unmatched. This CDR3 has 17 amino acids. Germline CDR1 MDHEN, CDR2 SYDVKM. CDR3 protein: CASSFGGEGSSYNEQFF. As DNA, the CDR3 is TGTGCCAGCAGTTTCGGGGGGGAGGGTTCCTCCTACAATGAGCAGTTCTTC.

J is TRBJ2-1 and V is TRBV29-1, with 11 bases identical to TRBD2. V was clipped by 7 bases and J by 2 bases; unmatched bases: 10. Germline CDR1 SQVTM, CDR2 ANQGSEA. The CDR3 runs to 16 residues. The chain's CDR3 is CSARSGTSGPYNEQFF. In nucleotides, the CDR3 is TGCAGCGCACGGTCCGGGACTAGCGGCCCCTACAATGAGCAGTTCTTC.

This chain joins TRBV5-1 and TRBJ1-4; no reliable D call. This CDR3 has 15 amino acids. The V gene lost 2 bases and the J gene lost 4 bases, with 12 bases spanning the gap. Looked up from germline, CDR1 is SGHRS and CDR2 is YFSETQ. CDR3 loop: CASSLNGISNEKLFF. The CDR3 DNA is TGCGCCAGCAGCTTAAACGGGATAAGTAATGAAAAACTGTTTTTT.

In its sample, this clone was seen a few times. CDR3 bases: TGTGCCAGCAGCTCCGGGGAACTATATGGCTACACCTTC. The encoded protein is CASSSGELYGYTF. The rearrangement links TRBV6-5 to TRBJ1-2; D is ambiguous. The CDR3 loop spans 13 amino acids. V dropped 6 bases and J dropped 5 bases, with 13 bases sitting between them. CDR1 and CDR2 (germline): MNHEY, SVGAGI.

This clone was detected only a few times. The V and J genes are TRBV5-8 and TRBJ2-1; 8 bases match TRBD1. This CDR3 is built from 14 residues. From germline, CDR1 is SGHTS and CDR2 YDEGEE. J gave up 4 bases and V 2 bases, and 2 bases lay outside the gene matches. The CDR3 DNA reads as TGTGCCAGCAGCTTCCGACAGGGGTACAATGAGCAGTTCTTC. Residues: CASSFRQGYNEQFF.

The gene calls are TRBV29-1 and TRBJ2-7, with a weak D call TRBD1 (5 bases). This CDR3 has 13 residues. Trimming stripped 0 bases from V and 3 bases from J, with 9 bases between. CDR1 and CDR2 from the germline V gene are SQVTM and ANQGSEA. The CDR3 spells CSVEEPQGYEQYF. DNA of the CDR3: TGCAGCGTTGAAGAGCCCCAGGGCTACGAGCAGTACTTC.

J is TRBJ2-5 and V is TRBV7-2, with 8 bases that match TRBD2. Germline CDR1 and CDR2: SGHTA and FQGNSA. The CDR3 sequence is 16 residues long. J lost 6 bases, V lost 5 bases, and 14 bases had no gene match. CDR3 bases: TGTGCCAGCAGCCTGGGACTAGAGGTGTATATAAAGACCCAGTACTTC. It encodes CASSLGLEVYIKTQYF.

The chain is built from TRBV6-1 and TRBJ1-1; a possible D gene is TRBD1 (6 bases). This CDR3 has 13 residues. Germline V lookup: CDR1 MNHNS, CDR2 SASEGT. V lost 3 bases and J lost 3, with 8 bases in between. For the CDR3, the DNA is TGTGCCAGCAGTGAGGGGGCGCACACTGAAGCTTTCTTT. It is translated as CASSEGAHTEAFF.

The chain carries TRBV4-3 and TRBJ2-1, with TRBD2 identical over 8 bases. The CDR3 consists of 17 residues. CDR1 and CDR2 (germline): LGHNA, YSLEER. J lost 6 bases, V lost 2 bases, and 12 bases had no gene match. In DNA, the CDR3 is TGCGCCAGCAGCCAATCATTTGTACTAGCGGCTAGCAATGAGCAGTTCTTC. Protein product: CASSQSFVLAASNEQFF.

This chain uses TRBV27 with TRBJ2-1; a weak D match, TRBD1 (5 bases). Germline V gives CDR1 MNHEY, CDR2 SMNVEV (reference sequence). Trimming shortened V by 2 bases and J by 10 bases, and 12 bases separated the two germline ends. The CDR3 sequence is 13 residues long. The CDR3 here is CASSLRGPREQFF. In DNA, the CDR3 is TGTGCCAGCAGTTTAAGGGGTCCGCGCGAGCAGTTCTTC.

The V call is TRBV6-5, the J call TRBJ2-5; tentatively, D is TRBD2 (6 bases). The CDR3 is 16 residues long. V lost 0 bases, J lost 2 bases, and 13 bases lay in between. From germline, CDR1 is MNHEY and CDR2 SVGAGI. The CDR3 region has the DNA TGTGCCAGCAGTTACTCAACTAGCTGGGGGCAAGAGACCCAGTACTTC. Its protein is CASSYSTSWGQETQYF.

For the CDR3, the DNA is TGTGCCAGCAGCCCTGGGCTGGGGCAGTACTTC. Translating it yields CASSPGLGQYF. V usage is TRBV6-6 and J usage is TRBJ2-7; D is unresolved. V was cut by 6 bases and J by 9 bases, with 12 bases left in between. The CDR3 is 11 amino acids. CDR1 and CDR2 from the germline V gene are MNHNY and SVGAGI (reference sequence).